Listed here are 11 T cell receptor beta chains from one sample, sequenced in a study of shared clonotypes between healthy human individuals. Using immunoSEQ multiplex PCR, the repertoire was profiled, and TCRdb retains in-frame clones only, with some absent. The repertoire holds some 480,000 clones, with approximately 79% as singletons. The source material was PBMCs. The receptors shown here come from a woman between 40 and 55 years old in good health. Some clones in this sample may be carry-over from other donors' samples.

The chain uses TRBV4-3 and TRBJ2-3, with 9 bases aligning to TRBD2. This CDR3 has 21 residues. CDR1 LGHNA and CDR2 YSLEER come from the germline V gene. With V trimmed by 0 bases and J by 1 base, 17 bases remained unmatched. DNA for the CDR3: TGCGCCAGCAGCCAAGAGGGTCCCTTAGCGGGAGTAGAAAGGGGCACAGATACGCAGTATTTT. Its protein product is CASSQEGPLAGVERGTDTQYF.

The J gene is TRBJ1-4, the V gene TRBV7-9; D is unclear. This CDR3 has 15 amino acids. V gave up 4 bases and J gave up 6 bases, with 15 bases separating them. Per the germline V gene, CDR1 is SEHNR and CDR2 is FQNEAQ (reference sequence). This CDR3 is CASSSYGGGDEKLFF. DNA of the CDR3: TGTGCCAGCAGCTCCTACGGAGGTGGAGATGAAAAACTGTTTTTT.

This rearrangement joins TRBV28 to TRBJ2-2; D is unresolved. The germline CDR1 and CDR2 sequences are MDHEN and SYDVKM. The CDR3 consists of 13 residues. V lost 7 bases and J 5 bases, leaving 11 bases between the germline ends. CDR3 amino acids: CASIKGSTGELFF. The DNA of the CDR3 is TGTGCCAGCATTAAGGGTAGTACCGGGGAGCTGTTTTTT.

V usage is TRBV5-1 and J usage is TRBJ2-5; D could derive from TRBD1 or TRBD2 (5 bases each). Per germline, CDR1 SGHRS and CDR2 YFSETQ. The CDR3 runs 15 residues. Deletions cut 1 base from V and 7 bases from J, with 17 bases between. The CDR3 sequence is CASSLLSRAEGTQYF. The CDR3 nucleotides read TGCGCCAGCAGCTTGTTATCCAGGGCAGAGGGGACCCAGTACTTC.

Comment on this clone: Other DNA sequences of this sample code for an identical CDR3. The chain carries TRBV5-1 and TRBJ1-2; D is possibly TRBD1 (5 bases). CDR3 length equals 13 residues. Per germline, CDR1 SGHRS and CDR2 YFSETQ. V was pared by 0 bases and J by 3 bases, with 6 bases between. The CDR3 region has the DNA TGCGCCAGCAGCTTGGGGGGCGACTATGGCTACACCTTC. Translation gives CASSLGGDYGYTF. Complete variable domain (other parts from reference TRBV5-1 and TRBJ1-2): KAGVTQTPRYLIKTRGQQVTLSCSPISGHRSVSWYQQTPGQGLQFLFEYFSETQRNKGNFPGRFSGRQFSNSRSEMNVSTLELGDSALYLCASSLGGDYGYTFGSGTRLTVV.

This clone was seen just once. One junction end disagrees with the germline gene, perhaps due to a read error. The chain uses TRBV6-1 and TRBJ1-1; no reliable D call. The germline V gene has CDR1 MNHNS and CDR2 SASEGT. This CDR3 region has 11 residues. The CDR3 region has the DNA TGTGCCAGCAGTGAAGTATTTGGCCACTATTTT. Protein product: CASSEVFGHYF.

This rearrangement joins TRBV5-6 to TRBJ1-1; D possibly corresponds to TRBD1 (5 bases). Germline-derived CDR1 and CDR2 are SGHDT and YYEEEE. This CDR3 spans 15 amino acids. Trimming took 6 bases from V and 0 from J, leaving 15 bases between them. The CDR3 protein is CASTKRGVLNTEAFF. The CDR3 DNA sequence: TGTGCCAGCACTAAGCGGGGGGTCCTGAACACTGAAGCTTTCTTT.

This clone was detected only a few times. The V gene is TRBV4-1, the J gene TRBJ2-3; 10 positions agree with TRBD2. The CDR3 covers 17 residues. Germline V gene data show CDR1 as MGHRA and CDR2 as YSYEKL. V dropped 6 bases and J dropped 5; count of bases not matched to a gene: 14. The CDR3 coding sequence is TGCGCCAGCAGTTTAGACCGATCAGCGGGGGGGGGAGATACGCAGTATTTT. This sequence encodes CASSLDRSAGGGDTQYF.

This clone has a single count. The chain combines TRBV7-3 with TRBJ2-2, with D uncertain. Between the trimmed V and J ends, which lost 1 base and 7 bases, there was a span of 10 bases. This CDR3 has 14 residues. CDR1 is SGHTA and CDR2 is FQGTGA in the germline V gene. The CDR3 loop is CASSLIGVHGELFF. CDR3 coding DNA: TGTGCCAGCAGCTTAATAGGAGTTCACGGGGAGCTGTTTTTT. The entire variable domain, with the rest obtained from reference TRBV7-3 and TRBJ2-2, is as follows: GAGVSQTPSNKVTEKGKYVELRCDPISGHTALYWYRQSLGQGPEFLIYFQGTGAADDSGLPNDRFFAVRPEGSVSTLKIQRTERGDSAVYLCASSLIGVHGELFFGEGSRLTVL.

This clone has more than one count but fewer than ten. V is TRBV4-3 and J is TRBJ1-1; D is undetermined. V was trimmed by 3 bases and J by 0 bases, leaving 5 bases between them. Germline loops: CDR1 LGHNA, CDR2 YSLEER. The CDR3 covers 13 residues. The CDR3 loop reads CASSQRVNTEAFF. CDR3 nucleotide sequence: TGCGCCAGCAGCCAGAGGGTGAACACTGAAGCTTTCTTT.

The chain recombines TRBV11-3 with TRBJ2-4; 10 bases map to TRBD1. The CDR3 spans 15 residues. The germline V gene encodes CDR1 SGHNT and CDR2 YENEEA. With V trimmed by 2 bases and J by 9 bases, 7 bases remained unmatched. This CDR3 is CASSLPWDRGPIQYF. CDR3 nucleotide sequence: TGTGCCAGCAGCTTACCCTGGGACAGGGGACCCATTCAGTACTTC.